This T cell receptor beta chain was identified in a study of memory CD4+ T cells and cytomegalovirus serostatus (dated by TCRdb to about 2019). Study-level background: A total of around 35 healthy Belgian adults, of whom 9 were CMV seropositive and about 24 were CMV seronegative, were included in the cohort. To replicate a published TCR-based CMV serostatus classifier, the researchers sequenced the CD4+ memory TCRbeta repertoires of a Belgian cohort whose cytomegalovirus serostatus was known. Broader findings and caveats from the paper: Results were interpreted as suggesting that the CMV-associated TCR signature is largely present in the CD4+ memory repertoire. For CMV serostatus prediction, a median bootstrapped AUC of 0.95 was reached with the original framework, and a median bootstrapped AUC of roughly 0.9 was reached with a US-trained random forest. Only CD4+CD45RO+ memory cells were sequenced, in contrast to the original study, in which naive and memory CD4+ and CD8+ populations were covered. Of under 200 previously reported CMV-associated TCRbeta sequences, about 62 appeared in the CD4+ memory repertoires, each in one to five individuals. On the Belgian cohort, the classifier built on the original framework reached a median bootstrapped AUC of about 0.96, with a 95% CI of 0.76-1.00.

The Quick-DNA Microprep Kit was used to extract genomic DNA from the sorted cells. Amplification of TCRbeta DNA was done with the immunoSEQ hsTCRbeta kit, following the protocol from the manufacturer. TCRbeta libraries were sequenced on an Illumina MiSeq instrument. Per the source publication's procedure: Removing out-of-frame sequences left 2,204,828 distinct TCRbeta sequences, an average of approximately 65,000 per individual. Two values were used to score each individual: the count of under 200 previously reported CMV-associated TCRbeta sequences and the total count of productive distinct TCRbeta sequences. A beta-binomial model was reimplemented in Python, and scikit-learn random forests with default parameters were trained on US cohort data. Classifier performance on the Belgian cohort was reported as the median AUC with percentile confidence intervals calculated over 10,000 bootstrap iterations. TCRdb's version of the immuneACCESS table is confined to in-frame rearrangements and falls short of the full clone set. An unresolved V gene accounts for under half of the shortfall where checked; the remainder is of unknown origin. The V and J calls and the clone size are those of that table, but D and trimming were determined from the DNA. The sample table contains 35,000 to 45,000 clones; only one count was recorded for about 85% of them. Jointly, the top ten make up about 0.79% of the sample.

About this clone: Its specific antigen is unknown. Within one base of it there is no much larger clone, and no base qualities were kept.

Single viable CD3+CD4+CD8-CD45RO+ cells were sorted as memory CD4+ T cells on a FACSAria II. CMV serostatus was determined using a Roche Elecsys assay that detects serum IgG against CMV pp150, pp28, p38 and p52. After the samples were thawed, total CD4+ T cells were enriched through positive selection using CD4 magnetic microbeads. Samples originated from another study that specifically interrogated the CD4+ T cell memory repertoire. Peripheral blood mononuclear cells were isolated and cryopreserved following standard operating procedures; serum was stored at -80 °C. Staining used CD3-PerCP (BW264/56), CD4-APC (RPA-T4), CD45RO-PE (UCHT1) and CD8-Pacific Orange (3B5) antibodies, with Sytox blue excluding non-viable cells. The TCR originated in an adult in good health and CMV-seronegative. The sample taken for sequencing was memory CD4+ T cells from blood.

The CDR3 sequence is CASSLAAEETQYF. The sequenced DNA: TGCGCCAGCAGCTTGGCCGCTGAGGAGACCCAGTACTTC. The chain links TRBV5-1 with TRBJ2-5; the D gene remains uncertain. From a lookup of the germline V gene, CDR1 and CDR2 are SGHRS and YFSETQ. The CDR3 runs 13 amino acids, cysteine and phenylalanine included. Left in the record is the CDR3 DNA by itself, 39 bases read in frame from the first base. V loses 0 bases, J loses 5 bases, and the germline ends lie 8 bases apart.